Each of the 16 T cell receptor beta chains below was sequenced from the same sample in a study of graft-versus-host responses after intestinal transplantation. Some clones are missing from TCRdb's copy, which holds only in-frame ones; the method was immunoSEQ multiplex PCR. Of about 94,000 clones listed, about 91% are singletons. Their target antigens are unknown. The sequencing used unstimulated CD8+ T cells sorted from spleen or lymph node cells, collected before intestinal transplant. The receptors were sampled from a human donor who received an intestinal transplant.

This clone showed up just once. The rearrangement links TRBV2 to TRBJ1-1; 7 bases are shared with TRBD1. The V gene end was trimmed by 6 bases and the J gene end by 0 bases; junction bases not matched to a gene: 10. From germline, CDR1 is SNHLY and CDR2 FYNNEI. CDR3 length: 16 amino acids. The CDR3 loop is CASRTGTAGMNTEAFF. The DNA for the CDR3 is TGTGCCAGCAGGACAGGGACAGCTGGCATGAACACTGAAGCTTTCTTT.

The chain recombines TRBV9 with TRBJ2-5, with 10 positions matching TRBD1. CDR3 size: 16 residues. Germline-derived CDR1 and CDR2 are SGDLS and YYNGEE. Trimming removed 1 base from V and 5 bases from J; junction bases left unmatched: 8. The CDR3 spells CASSVQGQGSGETQYF. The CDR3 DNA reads TGTGCCAGCAGCGTACAGGGACAGGGGTCAGGGGAGACCCAGTACTTC.

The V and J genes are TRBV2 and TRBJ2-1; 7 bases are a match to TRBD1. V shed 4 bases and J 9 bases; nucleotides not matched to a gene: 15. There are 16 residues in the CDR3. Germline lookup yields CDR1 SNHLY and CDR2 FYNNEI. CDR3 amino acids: CASSGGTVITRGEQFF. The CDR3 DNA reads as TGTGCCAGCAGTGGGGGGACAGTCATAACCCGGGGTGAGCAGTTCTTC.

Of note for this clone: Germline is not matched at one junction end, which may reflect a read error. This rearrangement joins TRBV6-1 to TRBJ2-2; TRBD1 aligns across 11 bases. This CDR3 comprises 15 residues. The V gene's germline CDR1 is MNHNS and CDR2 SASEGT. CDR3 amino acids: CASNGDRGITGKLFF. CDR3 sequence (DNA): TGTGCCAGCAACGGGGACAGGGGGATCACCGGGAAGCTGTTTTTT.

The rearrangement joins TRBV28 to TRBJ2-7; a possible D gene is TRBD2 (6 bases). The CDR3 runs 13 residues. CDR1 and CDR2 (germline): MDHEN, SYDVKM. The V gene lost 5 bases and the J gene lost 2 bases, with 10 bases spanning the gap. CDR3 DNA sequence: TGTGCCAGCAGTCCGGGAGATGCCTACGAGCAGTACTTC. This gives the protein CASSPGDAYEQYF.

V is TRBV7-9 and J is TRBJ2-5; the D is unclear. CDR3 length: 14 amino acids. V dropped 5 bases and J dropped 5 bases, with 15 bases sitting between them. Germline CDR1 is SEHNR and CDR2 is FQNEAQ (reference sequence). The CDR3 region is CASSAPRIRETQYF. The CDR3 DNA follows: TGTGCCAGCAGCGCGCCCAGGATTAGGGAGACCCAGTACTTC.

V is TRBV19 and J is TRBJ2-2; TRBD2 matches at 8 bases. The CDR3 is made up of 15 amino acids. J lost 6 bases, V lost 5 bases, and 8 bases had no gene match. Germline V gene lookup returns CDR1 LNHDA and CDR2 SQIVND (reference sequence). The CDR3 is CASSRAGDRAGELFF. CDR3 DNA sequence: TGTGCCAGTAGTCGAGCGGGAGACCGTGCCGGGGAGCTGTTTTTT.

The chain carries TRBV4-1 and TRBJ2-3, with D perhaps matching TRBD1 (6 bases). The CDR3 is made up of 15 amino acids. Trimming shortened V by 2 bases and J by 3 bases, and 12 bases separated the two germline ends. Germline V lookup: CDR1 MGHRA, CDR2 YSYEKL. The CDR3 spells CASSQSRGSTDTQYF. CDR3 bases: TGCGCCAGCAGCCAATCCAGGGGTTCAACAGATACGCAGTATTTT.

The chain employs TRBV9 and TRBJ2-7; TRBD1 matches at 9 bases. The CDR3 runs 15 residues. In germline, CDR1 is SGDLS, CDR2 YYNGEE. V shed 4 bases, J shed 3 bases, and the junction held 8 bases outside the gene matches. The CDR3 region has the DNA TGTGCCAGCAGCCCCAGGGGACAGGGTAACTACGAGCAGTACTTC. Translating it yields CASSPRGQGNYEQYF.

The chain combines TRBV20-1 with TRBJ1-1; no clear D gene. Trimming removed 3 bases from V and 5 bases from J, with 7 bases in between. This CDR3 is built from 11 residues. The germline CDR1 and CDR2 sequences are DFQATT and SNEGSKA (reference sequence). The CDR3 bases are TGCAGTGCTAGTTTTGCGACTGAAGCTTTCTTT. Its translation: CSASFATEAFF.

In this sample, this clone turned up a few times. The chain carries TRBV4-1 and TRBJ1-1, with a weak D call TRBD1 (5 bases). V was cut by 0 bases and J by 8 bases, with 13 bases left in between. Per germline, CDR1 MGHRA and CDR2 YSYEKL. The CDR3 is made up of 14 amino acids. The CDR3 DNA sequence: TGCGCCAGCAGCCAAGATAGTACCAGGGCGGAAGCTTTCTTT. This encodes CASSQDSTRAEAFF.

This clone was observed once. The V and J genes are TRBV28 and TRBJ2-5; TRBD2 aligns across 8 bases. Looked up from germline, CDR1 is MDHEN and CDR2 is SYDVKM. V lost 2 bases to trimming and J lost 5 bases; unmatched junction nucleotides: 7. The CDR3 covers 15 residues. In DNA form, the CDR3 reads TGTGCCAGCAGTTTAACCAGCGGGGGCGAGGAGACCCAGTACTTC. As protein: CASSLTSGGEETQYF.

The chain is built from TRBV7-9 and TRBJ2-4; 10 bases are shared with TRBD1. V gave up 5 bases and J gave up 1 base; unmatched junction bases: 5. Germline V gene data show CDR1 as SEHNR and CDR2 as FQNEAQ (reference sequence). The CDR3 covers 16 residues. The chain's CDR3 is CASSPRQGAAKNIQYF. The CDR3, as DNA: TGTGCCAGCAGCCCCAGACAGGGGGCTGCCAAAAACATTCAGTACTTC.

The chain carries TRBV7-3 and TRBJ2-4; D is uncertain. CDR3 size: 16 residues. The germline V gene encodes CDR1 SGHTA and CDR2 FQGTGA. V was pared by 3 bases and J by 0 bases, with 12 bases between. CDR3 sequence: CASSFLAPGAKNIQYF. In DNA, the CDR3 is TGTGCCAGCAGCTTCCTTGCACCCGGAGCCAAAAACATTCAGTACTTC.

DNA for the CDR3: TGTGCCAGCAGTTTAAGAGCCCTAGACACTGAAGCTTTCTTT. Residues: CASSLRALDTEAFF. This chain links TRBV27 with TRBJ1-1; no definite D call. Trimming removed 2 bases from V and 3 bases from J, with 10 bases in between. Germline assignment: CDR1 MNHEY and CDR2 SMNVEV (reference sequence). The CDR3 runs 14 residues.

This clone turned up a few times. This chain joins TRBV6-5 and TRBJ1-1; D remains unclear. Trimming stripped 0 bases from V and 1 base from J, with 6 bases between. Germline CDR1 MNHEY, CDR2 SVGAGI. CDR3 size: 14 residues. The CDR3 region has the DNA TGTGCCAGCAGTTACTCGAGCAAGAACACTGAAGCTTTCTTT. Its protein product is CASSYSSKNTEAFF.